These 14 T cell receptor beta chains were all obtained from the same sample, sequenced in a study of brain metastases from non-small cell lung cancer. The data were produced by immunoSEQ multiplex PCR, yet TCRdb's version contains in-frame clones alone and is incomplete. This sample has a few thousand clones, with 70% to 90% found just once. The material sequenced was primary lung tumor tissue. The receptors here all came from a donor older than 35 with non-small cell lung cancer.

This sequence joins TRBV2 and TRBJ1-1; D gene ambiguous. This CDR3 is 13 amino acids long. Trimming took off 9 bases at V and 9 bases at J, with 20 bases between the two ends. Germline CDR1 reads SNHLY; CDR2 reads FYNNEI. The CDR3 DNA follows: TGTGCCAGAGAGAAAGACAACTCCCCGCAAGCTTTCTTT. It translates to CAREKDNSPQAFF. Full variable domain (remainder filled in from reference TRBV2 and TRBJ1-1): EPEVTQTPSHQVTQMGQEVILRCVPISNHLYFYWYRQILGQKVEFLVSFYNNEISEKSEIFDDQFSVERPDGSNFTLKIRSTKLEDSAMYFCAREKDNSPQAFFGQGTRLTVV.

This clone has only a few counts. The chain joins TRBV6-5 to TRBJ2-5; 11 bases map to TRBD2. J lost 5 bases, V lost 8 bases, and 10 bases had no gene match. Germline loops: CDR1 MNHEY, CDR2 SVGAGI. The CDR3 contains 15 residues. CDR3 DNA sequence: TGTGCCAGCTTGCCCCTAGCGGGGGGCCGTGAGACCCAGTACTTC. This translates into CASLPLAGGRETQYF.

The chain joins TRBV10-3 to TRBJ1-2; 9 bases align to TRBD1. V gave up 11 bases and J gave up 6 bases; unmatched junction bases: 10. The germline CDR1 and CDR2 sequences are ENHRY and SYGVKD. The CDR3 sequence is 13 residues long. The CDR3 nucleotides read TGTGCCGCCCGAAACAGGGGGCGAGATGGCTACACCTTC. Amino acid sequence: CAARNRGRDGYTF.

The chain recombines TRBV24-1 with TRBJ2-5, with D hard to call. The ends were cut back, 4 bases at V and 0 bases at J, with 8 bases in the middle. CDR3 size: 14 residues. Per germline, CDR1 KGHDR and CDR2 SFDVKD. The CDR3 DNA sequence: TGTGCCACCAGTGAAAGCCGGTACCAAGAGACCCAGTACTTC. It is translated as CATSESRYQETQYF.

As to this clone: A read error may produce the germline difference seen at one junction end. CDR3 sequence reads: CANSLFGQGTNTGELFF. The CDR3 DNA reads as TGTGCCAACAGCCTCTTTGGACAGGGTACAAACACCGGGGAGCTGTTTTTT. This rearrangement joins TRBV7-9 to TRBJ2-2, with 8 positions matching TRBD1. The CDR3 consists of 17 residues. Germline V gene data show CDR1 as SEHNR and CDR2 as FQNEAQ (reference sequence).

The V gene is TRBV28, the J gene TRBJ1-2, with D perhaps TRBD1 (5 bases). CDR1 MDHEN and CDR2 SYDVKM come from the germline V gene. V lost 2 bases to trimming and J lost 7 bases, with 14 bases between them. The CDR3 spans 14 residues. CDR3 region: CASSLTGVKTGYTF. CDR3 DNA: TGTGCCAGCAGTTTAACGGGGGTTAAGACTGGCTACACCTTC.

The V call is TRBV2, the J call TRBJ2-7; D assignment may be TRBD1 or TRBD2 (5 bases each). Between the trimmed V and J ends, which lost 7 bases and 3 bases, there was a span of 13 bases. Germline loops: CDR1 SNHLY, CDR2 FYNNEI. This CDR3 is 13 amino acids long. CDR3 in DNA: TGTGCCAGCAACCGGGACCCACTCTACGAGCAGTACTTC. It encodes CASNRDPLYEQYF.

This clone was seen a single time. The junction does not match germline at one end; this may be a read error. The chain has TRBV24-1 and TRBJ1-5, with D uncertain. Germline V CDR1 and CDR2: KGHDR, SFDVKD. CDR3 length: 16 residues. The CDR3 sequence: CATSEEGSYSNQPQHF. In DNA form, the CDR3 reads TGTGCTACCAGTGAGGAAGGAAGTTATAGCAATCAGCCCCAGCATTTT.

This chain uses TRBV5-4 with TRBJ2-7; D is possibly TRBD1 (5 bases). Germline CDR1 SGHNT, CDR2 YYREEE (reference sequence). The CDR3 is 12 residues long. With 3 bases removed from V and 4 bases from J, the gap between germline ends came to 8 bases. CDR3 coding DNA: TGTGCCAGCAGCTCAGACAGTTACGAGCAGTACTTC. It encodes CASSSDSYEQYF.

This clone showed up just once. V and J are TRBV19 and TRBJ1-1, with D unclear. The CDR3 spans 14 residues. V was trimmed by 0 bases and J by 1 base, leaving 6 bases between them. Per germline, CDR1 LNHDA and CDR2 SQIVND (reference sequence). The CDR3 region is CASSIDLENTEAFF. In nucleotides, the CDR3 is TGTGCCAGTAGTATAGATCTCGAGAACACTGAAGCTTTCTTT.

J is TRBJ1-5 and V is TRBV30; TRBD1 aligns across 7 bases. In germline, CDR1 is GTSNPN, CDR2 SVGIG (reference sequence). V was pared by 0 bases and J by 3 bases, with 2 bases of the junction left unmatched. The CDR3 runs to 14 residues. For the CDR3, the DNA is TGTGCCTGGAGTGTCGGGACAGTCAATCAGCCCCAGCATTTT. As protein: CAWSVGTVNQPQHF.

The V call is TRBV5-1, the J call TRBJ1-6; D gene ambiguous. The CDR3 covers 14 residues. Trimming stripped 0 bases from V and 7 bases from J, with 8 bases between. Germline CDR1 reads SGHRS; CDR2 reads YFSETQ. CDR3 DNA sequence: TGCGCCAGCAGCTTGGAGGCGGTGAATTCACCCCTCCACTTT. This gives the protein CASSLEAVNSPLHF.

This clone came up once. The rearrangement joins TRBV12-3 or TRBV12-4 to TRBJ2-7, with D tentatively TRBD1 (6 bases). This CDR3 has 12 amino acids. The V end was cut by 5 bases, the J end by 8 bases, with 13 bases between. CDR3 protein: CASSTNRGKQYF. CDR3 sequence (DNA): TGTGCCAGCAGTACAAATAGGGGGAAGCAGTACTTC.

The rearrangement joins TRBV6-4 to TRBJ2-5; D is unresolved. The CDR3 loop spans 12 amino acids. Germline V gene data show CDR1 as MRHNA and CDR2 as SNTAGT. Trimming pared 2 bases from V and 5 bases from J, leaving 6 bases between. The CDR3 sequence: CASSDIGETQYF. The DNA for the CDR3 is TGTGCCAGCAGTGACATCGGTGAGACCCAGTACTTC.